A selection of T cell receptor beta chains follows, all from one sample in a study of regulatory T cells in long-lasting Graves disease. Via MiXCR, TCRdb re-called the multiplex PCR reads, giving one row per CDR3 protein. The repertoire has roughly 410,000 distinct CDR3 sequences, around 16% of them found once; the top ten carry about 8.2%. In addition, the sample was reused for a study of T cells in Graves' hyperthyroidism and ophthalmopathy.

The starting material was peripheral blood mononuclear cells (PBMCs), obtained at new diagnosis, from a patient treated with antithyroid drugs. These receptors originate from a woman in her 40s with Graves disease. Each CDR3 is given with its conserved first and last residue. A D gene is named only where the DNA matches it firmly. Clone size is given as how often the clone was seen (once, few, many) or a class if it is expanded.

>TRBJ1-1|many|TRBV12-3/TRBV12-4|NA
CASSWGAGNTEAFF
TGTGCCAGCAGTTGGGGGGCCGGGAACACTGAAGCTTTCTTT
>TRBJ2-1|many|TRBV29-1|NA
CSGAGLGNEQFF
TGCAGCGGGGCAGGGTTAGGAAATGAGCAGTTCTTC
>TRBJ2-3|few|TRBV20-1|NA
CSARDFFTGMFTDTQYF
TGCAGTGCTAGAGATTTCTTTACGGGGATGTTCACAGATACGCAGTATTTT
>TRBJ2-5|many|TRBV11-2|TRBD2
CASSLGSGTSNGETQYF
TGTGCCAGCAGCTTAGGGTCCGGGACTAGTAATGGGGAGACCCAGTACTTC
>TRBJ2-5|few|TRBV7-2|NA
CASSLGALYETQYF
TGTGCCAGCAGCCTAGGGGCATTGTACGAGACCCAGTACTTC
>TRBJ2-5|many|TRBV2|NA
CASSDRETQETQYF
TGTGCCAGCAGTGACAGGGAGACCCAAGAGACCCAGTACTTC
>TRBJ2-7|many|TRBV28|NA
CASSLGRDYEQYF
TGTGCCAGCAGTTTGGGCAGAGACTACGAGCAGTACTTC
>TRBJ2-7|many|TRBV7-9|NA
CASSRVGGEQYF
TGTGCCAGCAGCAGGGTAGGCGGCGAGCAGTACTTC
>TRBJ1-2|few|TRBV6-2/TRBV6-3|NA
CASTKGVNWGYTF
TGTGCCAGCACCAAAGGGGTGAACTGGGGCTACACCTTC
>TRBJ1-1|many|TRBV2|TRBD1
CASSENTGDLGAEAFF
TGTGCCAGCAGTGAGAATACAGGGGACCTTGGCGCTGAAGCTTTCTTT